This T cell receptor beta chain came from a study of identical twins. This clonotype has only one observation. The CDR3 runs 13 residues. The V end lost 8 bases, the J end lost 3 bases, and 14 bases lay between the germline ends. Germline-derived CDR1 and CDR2 are SEHNR and FQNEAQ (reference sequence). Via MiXCR, TCRdb re-called the 5' RACE reads, giving one row per CDR3 protein. The data show roughly 690,000 distinct CDR3 sequences, 21% seen once. The data were also submitted as part of a second study, on T cells expressing NK-cell markers.

The chain employs TRBV7-9 and TRBJ2-7; D possibly corresponds to TRBD2 (6 bases). The source material was PBMCs. The TCR was taken from a woman under 30 in good health. The CDR3 region is CASRRGQVYEQYF. The CDR3 nucleotides are TGTGCCAGCCGGAGGGGCCAGGTCTACGAGCAGTACTTC.